This T cell receptor (beta chain) derives from a study of OX40 agonist ivuxolimab in advanced cancers. Assay: immunoSEQ multiplex PCR; the TCRdb copy retains only in-frame clones and omits some. The sample contains tens of thousands of clones, just over 90% of which appear only once. This CDR3 contains 13 residues. Trimming took 4 bases from V and 7 from J, leaving 13 bases between them. Germline V gene data show CDR1 as SGHDN and CDR2 as FVKESK. A single count supports this clone. The clonotype originates from an adult with an advanced solid tumor such as melanoma, head and neck, liver or kidney cancer. The chain carries TRBV14 and TRBJ1-1; no reliable D call. The sample was CD4+ or CD8+ T cells sorted from blood, taken in a trial of the OX40 agonist ivuxolimab. CDR3 sequence reads: CASSPPAAIEAFF. DNA of the CDR3: TGTGCCAGCAGCCCTCCCGCCGCGATTGAAGCTTTCTTT.